The rows below give T cell receptor beta chains drawn from one sample of a study of shared clonotypes between healthy human individuals. Using immunoSEQ multiplex PCR, the repertoire was profiled, and TCRdb retains in-frame clones only, with some absent. Among about half a million clones listed, around 74% were seen once. Specimen: PBMCs. The receptors were gathered from a woman in her forties in good health. Some clones in this sample may be carry-over from other donors' samples. CDR3s leave out the opening cysteine and the closing phenylalanine or tryptophan. A clone size is listed for some rows: how often the clone was seen (once, few, many), or a class if it is expanded.

size	V	length	J	CDR3
-	TRBV15	13	TRBJ1-4	ATSRGGVANEKLF
-	TRBV28	12	TRBJ2-3	ASSSGTTFDTQY
-	TRBV21-1	15	TRBJ2-5	ASTTTTGQTSQETQY
-	TRBV7-9	11	TRBJ2-7	ASSLPGSYEQY
-	TRBV11-2	14	TRBJ2-1	ASSSILTGSYNEQF
-	TRBV6-5	11	TRBJ2-1	ASSMPTPNEQF
-	TRBV5-4	13	TRBJ2-7	ASSPWDRDLVEQY
-	TRBV11-2	13	TRBJ1-2	ASSSNRGSNYGYT
-	TRBV19	13	TRBJ1-1	ASSLFGQTNTEAF
-	TRBV30	12	TRBJ1-2	AWSVAQGDYGYT
-	TRBV6-5	12	-	ASSPTRRSYEQY
-	TRBV10-3	10	TRBJ2-5	AIGTGGETQY
-	TRBV10-3	14	TRBJ2-7	ATRVGPGQGGYEQY
many	TRBV19	14	TRBJ2-1	ASRPLGQGVSNEQF
few	TRBV7-9	10	TRBJ1-5	ASSLANQPQH
-	TRBV5-1	14	TRBJ2-1	ASSLAGAGVSNEQF
-	TRBV5-1	15	TRBJ2-5	ASRDGGTSGSMETQY
-	TRBV9	14	TRBJ2-2	ASSPRQGIDTGELF
-	TRBV28	11	TRBJ1-2	ASSLGTVYGYT
-	TRBV11-1	13	TRBJ2-7	ASSHTDRGRYEQY
-	TRBV7-9	11	TRBJ2-3	ASSLGGADTQY
few	TRBV14	13	TRBJ1-1	ASSRTGGMDTEAF
-	TRBV5-1	13	TRBJ1-1	ASSLDRGRDTEAF
once	TRBV10-2	12	TRBJ2-7	ASSGLAGIAEQY
-	TRBV6-1	12	TRBJ2-7	ASSPREFLQEQY
-	TRBV7-2	15	TRBJ2-7	ASSLDSLAAPSYEQY
-	TRBV5-1	13	TRBJ1-1	ASSLVGVVGTEAF
few	TRBV29-1	9	TRBJ1-1	SVVLGPEAF
once	TRBV27	12	TRBJ1-1	ASSLSRGRTEAF
-	TRBV4-1	14	TRBJ2-1	ASSLERLAGGNEQF
-	TRBV19	12	TRBJ1-1	ATTYGGRRTEAF
-	TRBV7-2	14	TRBJ2-3	ASSLAPGGSTDTQY
-	TRBV20-1	9	TRBJ2-7	SAEHSYEQY
-	TRBV4-2	11	TRBJ1-5	ASSQDLNQPQH
-	TRBV7-3	12	TRBJ2-3	ASSLRGIADTQY
few	TRBV29-1	11	TRBJ1-1	SVEDRLNTEAF
-	TRBV6-6	11	TRBJ2-5	ASSRLGEETQY
-	TRBV28	11	TRBJ1-6	ASSPLVLSPLH
-	TRBV2	15	TRBJ2-1	ASSRRPTSGMGNEQF
-	TRBV7-2	11	TRBJ2-5	ASSFSGQETQY
once	TRBV15	12	TRBJ1-2	ATSGDRSNYGYT